A selection of T cell receptor beta chains follows, all from one sample in a study of blood T cell repertoires in COVID-19. TCRdb's copy holds only in-frame clones and misses some; the assay was immunoSEQ multiplex PCR. The sample contains about 190,000 clones, under 90% of which appear only once. The source material was peripheral blood. The receptors stem from a man in his forties or fifties with acute or convalescent COVID-19. CDR3s include the opening cysteine and the closing phenylalanine or tryptophan. The D gene is left open where the match is weak. Not every row has a clone size; where given, it reads once, few, many or a size class.

CDR3 protein	CDR3 DNA	D gene	clone size	V gene	J gene
CASSLAAGARESPLHF	TGCGCCAGCAGCTTGGCCGCAGGGGCGAGGGAATCACCCCTCCACTTT	.	few	TRBV5-1	TRBJ1-6
CASSPARVQAAFF	TGTGCCAGCAGCCCCGCGAGGGTTCAGGCGGCTTTCTTT	.	.	TRBV7-9	TRBJ1-1
CASSLGGQGSYSNQPQHF	TGTGCCAGCAGTTTAGGGGGACAGGGGTCTTATAGCAATCAGCCCCAGCATTTT	TRBD1	.	TRBV28	TRBJ1-5
CASSPFLGVPSGGAEFTGELFF	TGTGCCAGTAGTCCCTTCCTAGGGGTGCCTTCCGGGGGGGCAGAGTTTACCGGGGAGCTGTTTTTT	TRBD2	.	TRBV19	TRBJ2-2
CARSDGQLNTEAFF	TGTGCCAGAAGCGATGGACAGTTGAACACTGAAGCTTTCTTT	.	.	TRBV5-3	TRBJ1-1
CASSLAGTGGEKLFF	TGTGCCAGCAGCTTAGCCGGGACAGGGGGTGAAAAACTGTTTTTT	TRBD1	once	TRBV7-2	TRBJ1-4
CASSAGAGSYEQYF	TGTGCCAGCAGCGCAGGGGCGGGCTCCTACGAGCAGTACTTC	.	.	TRBV11-2	TRBJ2-7
CASSEPTGTNEKLFF	TGTGCCAGCAGTGAACCGACAGGGACTAATGAAAAACTGTTTTTT	TRBD1	.	TRBV25-1	TRBJ1-4
CASSYPGLAGGKTGELFF	TGTGCCAGCAGCTACCCGGGACTAGCGGGGGGGAAAACCGGGGAGCTGTTTTTT	TRBD2	.	TRBV7-2	TRBJ2-2
CASSLERVANYGYTF	TGTGCCAGCAGCTTAGAGCGAGTAGCTAACTATGGCTACACCTTC	.	.	TRBV11-2	TRBJ1-2
CASSLTRGAGRGGTGELFF	TGTGCCAGCAGCTTAACTCGGGGCGCAGGACGGGGGGGCACCGGGGAGCTGTTTTTT	TRBD2	.	TRBV7-9	TRBJ2-2
CASSYGQSYGYTF	TGTGCCAGCAGCTATGGGCAGAGCTATGGCTACACCTTC	.	.	TRBV11-2	TRBJ1-2
CASKSMGGFGYF	TGTGCCAGCAAATCGATGGGGGGGTTCGGTTACTTC	TRBD2	.	TRBV2	TRBJ2-7
CAWNTPPERYGYTF	TGTGCCTGGAATACCCCCCCAGAACGCTATGGCTACACCTTC	.	.	TRBV30	TRBJ1-2
CASNQGFVGYEQYF	TGTGCCAGTAACCAGGGGTTCGTAGGCTACGAGCAGTACTTC	.	.	TRBV19	TRBJ2-7
CASRSAGGGYGYTF	TGTGCCAGCAGGTCGGCGGGGGGCGGCTATGGCTACACCTTC	.	.	TRBV11-2	TRBJ1-2
CSASPSGVAGANVLTF	TGCAGTGCTAGTCCTAGCGGGGTAGCTGGGGCCAACGTCCTGACTTTC	TRBD2	.	TRBV20-1	TRBJ2-6
CASSFSLAGVGEQYF	TGTGCCAGCAGTTTCTCTTTAGCGGGGGTGGGCGAGCAGTACTTC	TRBD2	.	TRBV27	TRBJ2-7
CASSERQVRSTGELFF	TGTGCCAGCAGTGAAAGACAGGTCCGTAGCACCGGGGAGCTGTTTTTT	.	.	TRBV2	TRBJ2-2
CASIRDRRTGELFF	TGTGCCAGCATTAGGGACAGACGCACCGGGGAGCTGTTTTTT	TRBD1	.	TRBV7-8	TRBJ2-2
CASIRERATKAFF	TGTGCCAGCATCCGGGAAAGGGCCACTAAAGCTTTCTTT	.	few	TRBV7-9	TRBJ1-1
CASSPTGTEKLFF	TGTGCCAGCTCACCTACAGGGACTGAAAAACTGTTTTTT	.	.	TRBV18	TRBJ1-4
CASSQEPHGGTGYTF	TGTGCCAGCAGCCAAGAACCCCACGGAGGAACTGGCTACACCTTC	.	.	TRBV3-1/TRBV3-2	TRBJ1-2
CASSLPRISPDEQYF	TGTGCCAGCAGCTTACCTAGGATCTCCCCGGACGAGCAGTACTTC	.	.	TRBV7-8	TRBJ2-7
CASSLTGTDTQYF	TGTGCCAGCAGCTTGACAGGCACAGATACGCAGTATTTT	.	.	TRBV5-6	TRBJ2-3
CASSFQGGPGNTIYF	TGTGCCAGCAGCTTTCAGGGGGGCCCTGGAAACACCATATATTTT	TRBD1	.	TRBV7-6	TRBJ1-3
CASSYDKAGSNQPQHF	TGTGCCAGCAGTTACGACAAGGCGGGGAGCAATCAGCCCCAGCATTTT	.	.	TRBV6-5	TRBJ1-5
CASSPTGLYEQFF	TGTGCCAGCTCACCAACGGGTTTGTATGAGCAGTTCTTC	.	.	TRBV18	TRBJ2-1
CASSIAGGNEQYF	TGTGCCAGTAGTATCGCAGGGGGCAACGAGCAGTACTTC	TRBD1	.	TRBV19	TRBJ2-7
CASSASQGAVDSPLHF	TGTGCCAGTAGTGCCTCCCAGGGGGCGGTTGATTCACCCCTCCACTTT	TRBD1	.	TRBV19	TRBJ1-6
CASSYTDRATEAFF	TGTGCCAGCAGTTACACCGACAGGGCCACTGAAGCTTTCTTT	TRBD1	.	TRBV6-5	TRBJ1-1
CAWSVQGQGGFLYGYTF	TGTGCCTGGAGTGTACAGGGACAGGGGGGGTTCCTTTATGGCTACACCTTC	TRBD1	.	TRBV30	TRBJ1-2
CASSAVSHHGYTF	TGTGCCAGTTCTGCAGTATCTCATCATGGCTACACCTTC	.	.	TRBV19	TRBJ1-2
CASSLGRGSNQPQHF	TGTGCCAGCAGCTTAGGCAGGGGCAGCAATCAGCCCCAGCATTTT	.	.	TRBV7-2	TRBJ1-5
CASSPATGVNSPLHF	TGCGCCAGCAGCCCAGCCACAGGGGTTAATTCACCCCTCCACTTT	TRBD1	.	TRBV4-1	TRBJ1-6
CASSPDRNTGELFF	TGTGCCAGCAGCCCCGACAGAAACACCGGGGAGCTGTTTTTT	.	.	TRBV7-6	TRBJ2-2
CASSQELRQGHYNEQFF	TGCGCCAGCAGCCAAGAATTGAGGCAGGGCCACTACAATGAGCAGTTCTTC	.	.	TRBV4-3	TRBJ2-1
CAWSVTGGNSPLHF	TGTGCCTGGAGTGTAACAGGGGGTAATTCACCCCTCCACTTT	TRBD1	.	TRBV30	TRBJ1-6
CASSHSSPGQPYEQYF	TGTGCCAGCAGCCATAGTTCCCCGGGACAGCCTTACGAGCAGTACTTC	TRBD1	.	TRBV3-1/TRBV3-2	TRBJ2-7
CASSHLQGFMGTGELFF	TGTGCCAGCAGCCACCTACAGGGGTTCATGGGCACCGGGGAGCTGTTTTTT	TRBD1	.	TRBV14	TRBJ2-2
CASSVAGRGTNYGYTF	TGTGCCAGCAGCGTAGCCGGCAGGGGAACAAACTATGGCTACACCTTC	.	once	TRBV9	TRBJ1-2
CASSYEGGGLTDTQYF	TGTGCCAGCAGTTACGAAGGGGGGGGGCTCACAGATACGCAGTATTTT	.	.	TRBV6-2/TRBV6-3	TRBJ2-3
CSVTGTGLNTEAFF	TGCAGCGTAACCGGGACAGGCTTGAACACTGAAGCTTTCTTT	TRBD1	.	TRBV29-1	TRBJ1-1
CASNDGVTPYNEQFF	TGCGCCAGCAACGATGGAGTAACGCCCTACAATGAGCAGTTCTTC	.	once	TRBV10-2	TRBJ2-1
CASSLVPRRGSYNEQFF	TGTGCCAGCAGCTTAGTACCTCGGCGAGGGAGCTACAATGAGCAGTTCTTC	.	.	TRBV7-2	TRBJ2-1